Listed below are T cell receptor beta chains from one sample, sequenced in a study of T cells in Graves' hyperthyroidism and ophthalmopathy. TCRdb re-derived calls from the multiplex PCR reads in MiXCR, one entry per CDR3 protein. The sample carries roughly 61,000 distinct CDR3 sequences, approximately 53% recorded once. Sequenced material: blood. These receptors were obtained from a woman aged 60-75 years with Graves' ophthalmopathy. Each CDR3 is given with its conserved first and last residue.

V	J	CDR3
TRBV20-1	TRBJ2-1	CSASSPGPNSYNEQFF
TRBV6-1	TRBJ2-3	CASAGGPSADTQYF
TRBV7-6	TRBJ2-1	CASSLNPSMHEQFF
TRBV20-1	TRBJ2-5	CSARVPGTEYQETQYF
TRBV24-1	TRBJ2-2	CATSDWGDANTGELFF
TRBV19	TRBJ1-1	CASSIMGTEAFF
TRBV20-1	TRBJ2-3	CSAPGLAGDTQYF
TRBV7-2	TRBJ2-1	CASTPRGNYNEQFF
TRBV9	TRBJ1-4	CASSVEHPSEKLFF
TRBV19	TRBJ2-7	CASSILFQQGSSYEQYF
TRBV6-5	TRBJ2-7	CATNPPSRSFEQYF
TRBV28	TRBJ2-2	CATTRNRVTGAGELFF
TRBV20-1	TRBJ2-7	CSASKQHTQQYF
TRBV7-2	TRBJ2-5	CASSPSGGETQYF
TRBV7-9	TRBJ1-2	CASSLKEYGYTF
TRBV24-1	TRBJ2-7	CATSSGDRAYEQYF
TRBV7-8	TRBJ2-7	CASSPAPGLAVSYEQYF
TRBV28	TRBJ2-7	CASRPTGRVYKQHF
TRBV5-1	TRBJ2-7	CASSQVAGSYEQYF
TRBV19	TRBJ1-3	CASSLSSGNTIYF
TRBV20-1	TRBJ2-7	CSASIWGAEPGNEQYF
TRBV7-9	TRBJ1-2	CASSSTVSHLAGGYNYGYTF
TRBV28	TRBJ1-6	CASKRTVSSPLHF
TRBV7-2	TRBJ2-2	CASSLLWDNGELFF
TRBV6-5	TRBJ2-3	CASSLGGASDTQYF
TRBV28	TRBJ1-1	CASRTSGTRAFF
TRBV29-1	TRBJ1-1	CSVEVGMNTEAFF
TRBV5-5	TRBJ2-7	CASSLSAHEQCF
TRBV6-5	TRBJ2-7	CASSPRGSTHKQYF
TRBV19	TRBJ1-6	CASSRSPGPGGLNSPLHF
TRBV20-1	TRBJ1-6	CSARDPSGGYNSPLHF
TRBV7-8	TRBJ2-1	CASSLVGNEQFF
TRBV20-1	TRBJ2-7	CSARGGQGLYEQYF
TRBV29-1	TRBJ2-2	CSATSGFGELFF
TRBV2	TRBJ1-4	CASSQTTGNEKLFF
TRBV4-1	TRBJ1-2	CASSHGTDGHTF
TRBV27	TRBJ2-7	CASSLPSYEQYF
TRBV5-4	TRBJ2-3	CASSPSSGGALDEQYF
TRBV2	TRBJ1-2	CASSDREGGYTF